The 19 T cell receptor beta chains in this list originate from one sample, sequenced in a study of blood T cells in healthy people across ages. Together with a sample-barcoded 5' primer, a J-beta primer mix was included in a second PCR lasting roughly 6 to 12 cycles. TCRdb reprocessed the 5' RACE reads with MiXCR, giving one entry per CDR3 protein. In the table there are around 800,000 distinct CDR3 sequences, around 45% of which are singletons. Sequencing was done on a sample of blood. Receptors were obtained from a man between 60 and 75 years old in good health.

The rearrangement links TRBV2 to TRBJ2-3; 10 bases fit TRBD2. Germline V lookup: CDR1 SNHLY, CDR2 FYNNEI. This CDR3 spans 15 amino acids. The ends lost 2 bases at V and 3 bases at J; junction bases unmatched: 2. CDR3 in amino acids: CASSERAGGTDTQYF. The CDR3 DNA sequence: TGTGCCAGCAGTGAAAGAGCGGGGGGGACAGATACGCAGTATTTT. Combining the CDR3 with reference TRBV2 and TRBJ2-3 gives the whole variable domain EPEVTQTPSHQVTQMGQEVILRCVPISNHLYFYWYRQILGQKVEFLVSFYNNEISEKSEIFDDQFSVERPDGSNFTLKIRSTKLEDSAMYFCASSERAGGTDTQYFGPGTRLTVL.

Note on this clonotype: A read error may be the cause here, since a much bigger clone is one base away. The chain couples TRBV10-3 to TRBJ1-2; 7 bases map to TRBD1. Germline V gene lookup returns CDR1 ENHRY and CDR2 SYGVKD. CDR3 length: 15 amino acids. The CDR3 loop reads CATSETGTANYGYTF. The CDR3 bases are TGTGCCACCAGTGAGACGGGGACAGCCAACTATGGCTACACCTTC.

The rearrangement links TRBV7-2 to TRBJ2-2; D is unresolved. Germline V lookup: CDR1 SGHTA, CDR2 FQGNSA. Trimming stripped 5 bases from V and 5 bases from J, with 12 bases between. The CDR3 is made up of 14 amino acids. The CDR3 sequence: CASSRPDATGELFF. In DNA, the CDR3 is TGTGCCAGCAGCAGACCTGATGCTACCGGGGAGCTGTTTTTT.

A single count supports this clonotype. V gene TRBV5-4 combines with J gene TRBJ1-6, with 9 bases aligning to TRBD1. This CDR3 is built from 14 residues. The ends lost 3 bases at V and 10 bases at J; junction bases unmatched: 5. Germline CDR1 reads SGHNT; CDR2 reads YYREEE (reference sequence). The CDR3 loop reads CASSYRDRDSPLHF. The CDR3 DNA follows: TGTGCCAGCAGCTACCGGGACAGGGACTCACCCCTCCACTTT. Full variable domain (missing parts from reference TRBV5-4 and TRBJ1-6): ETGVTQSPTHLIKTRGQQVTLRCSSQSGHNTVSWYQQALGQGPQFIFQYYREEENGRGNFPPRFSGLQFPNYSSELNVNALELDDSALYLCASSYRDRDSPLHFGNGTRLTVT.

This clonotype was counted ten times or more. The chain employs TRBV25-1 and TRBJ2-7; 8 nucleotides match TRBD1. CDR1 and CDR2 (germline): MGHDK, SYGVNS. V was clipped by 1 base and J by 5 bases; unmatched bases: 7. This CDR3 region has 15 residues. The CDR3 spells CASSEWGTGSHEQYF. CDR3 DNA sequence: TGTGCCAGCAGTGAATGGGGGACAGGTTCCCACGAGCAGTACTTC.

The CDR3 DNA sequence: TGTGCCAGCAGTTCCTTTAGCGGGGGGGCCGGGGAGCTGTTTTTT. This encodes CASSSFSGGAGELFF. The chain is built from TRBV6-5 and TRBJ2-2, with TRBD2 identical over 11 bases. The trim removed 4 bases at V and 6 bases at J, leaving 4 bases unmatched. The germline V gene encodes CDR1 MNHEY and CDR2 SVGAGI. The length of the CDR3 is 15 residues.

DNA of the CDR3: TGTGCCAGCAGCCCGTGGGGAGGCTCGGAGACCATTCAGTACTTC. Encoded protein: CASSPWGGSETIQYF. The V and J genes are TRBV5-6 and TRBJ2-4, with TRBD2 as a possible D gene (6 bases). Germline loops: CDR1 SGHDT, CDR2 YYEEEE. V shed 4 bases and J shed 9 bases, with 20 bases lying between them. The CDR3 has 15 amino acids.

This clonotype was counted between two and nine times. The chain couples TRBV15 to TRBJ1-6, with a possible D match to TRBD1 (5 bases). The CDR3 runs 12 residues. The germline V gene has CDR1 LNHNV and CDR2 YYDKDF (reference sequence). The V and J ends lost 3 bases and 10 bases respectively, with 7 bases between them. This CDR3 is CATSSRGSPLHF. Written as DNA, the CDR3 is TGTGCCACCAGCAGCCGGGGCTCACCCCTCCACTTT.

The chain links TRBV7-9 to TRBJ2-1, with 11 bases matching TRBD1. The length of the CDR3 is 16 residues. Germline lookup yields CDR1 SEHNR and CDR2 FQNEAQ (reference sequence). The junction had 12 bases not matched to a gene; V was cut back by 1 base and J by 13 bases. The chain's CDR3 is CASSLGVGQGGADQFF. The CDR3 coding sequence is TGTGCCAGCAGCTTAGGGGTGGGACAGGGGGGTGCTGATCAGTTCTTC.

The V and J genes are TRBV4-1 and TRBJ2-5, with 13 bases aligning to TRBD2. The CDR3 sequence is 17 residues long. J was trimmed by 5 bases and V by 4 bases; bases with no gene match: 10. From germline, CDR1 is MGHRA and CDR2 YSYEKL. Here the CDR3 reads CASSPRTSGGVGETQYF. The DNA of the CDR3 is TGCGCCAGCAGCCCCCGGACTAGCGGGGGCGTGGGTGAGACCCAGTACTTC.

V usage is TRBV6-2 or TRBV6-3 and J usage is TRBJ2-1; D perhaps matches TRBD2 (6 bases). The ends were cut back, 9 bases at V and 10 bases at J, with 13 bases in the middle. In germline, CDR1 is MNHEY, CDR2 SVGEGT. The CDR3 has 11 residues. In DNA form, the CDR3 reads TGTGCCAGTTCGGGGGTAATGGAGCAGTTCTTC. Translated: CASSGVMEQFF.

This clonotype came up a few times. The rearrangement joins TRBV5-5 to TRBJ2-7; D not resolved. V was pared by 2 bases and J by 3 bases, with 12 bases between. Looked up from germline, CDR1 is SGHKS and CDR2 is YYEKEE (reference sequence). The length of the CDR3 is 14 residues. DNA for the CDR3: TGTGCCAGCAGCTTTTCGTGGGTTGGCTACGAGCAGTACTTC. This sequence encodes CASSFSWVGYEQYF.

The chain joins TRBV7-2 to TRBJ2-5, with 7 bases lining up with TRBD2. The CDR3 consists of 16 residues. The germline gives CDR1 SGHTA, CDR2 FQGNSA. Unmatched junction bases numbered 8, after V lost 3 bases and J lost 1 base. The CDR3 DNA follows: TGTGCCAGCAGCTTGGGAGGGAGAACACTCCAAGAGACCCAGTACTTC. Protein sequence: CASSLGGRTLQETQYF.

The CDR3 loop reads CAISVSETGFYEQYF. Written as DNA, the CDR3 is TGTGCCATCAGTGTGTCCGAAACAGGGTTTTACGAGCAGTACTTC. J is TRBJ2-7 and V is TRBV10-3, with D tentatively TRBD1 (6 bases). V lost 4 bases and J lost 4, with 17 bases in between. The CDR3 contains 15 residues. Germline CDR1 ENHRY, CDR2 SYGVKD.

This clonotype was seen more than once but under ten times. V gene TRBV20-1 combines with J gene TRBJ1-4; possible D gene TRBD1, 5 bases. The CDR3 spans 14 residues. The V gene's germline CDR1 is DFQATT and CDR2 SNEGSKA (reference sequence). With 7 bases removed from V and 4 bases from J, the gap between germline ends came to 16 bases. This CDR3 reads CSVIRGTDNEKLFF. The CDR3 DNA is TGCAGTGTAATAAGAGGGACGGATAATGAAAAACTGTTTTTT.

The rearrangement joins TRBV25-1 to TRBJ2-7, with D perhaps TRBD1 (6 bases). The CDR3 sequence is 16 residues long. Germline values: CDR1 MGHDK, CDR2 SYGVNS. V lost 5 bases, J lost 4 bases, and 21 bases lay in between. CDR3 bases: TGTGCCAGCAGTTCACCGGGACAAAAAACGGAGTACGAGCAGTACTTC. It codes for CASSSPGQKTEYEQYF.

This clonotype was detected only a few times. The CDR3 bases are TGTGCCAGCAGCGTAGGCGCGGGGAGAGGTGGCTACACCTTC. Encoded protein: CASSVGAGRGGYTF. The chain links TRBV9 to TRBJ1-2; no clear D gene. Per the germline V gene, CDR1 is SGDLS and CDR2 is YYNGEE. The ends were cut back, 0 bases at V and 7 bases at J, with 13 bases in the middle. The CDR3 loop spans 14 amino acids.

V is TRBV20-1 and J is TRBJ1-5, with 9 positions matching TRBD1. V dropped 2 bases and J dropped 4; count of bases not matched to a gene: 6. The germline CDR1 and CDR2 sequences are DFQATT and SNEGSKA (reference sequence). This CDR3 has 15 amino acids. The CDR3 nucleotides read TGCAGTGCTAGACCCCTGACAGGGGGTAATCAGCCCCAGCATTTT. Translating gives CSARPLTGGNQPQHF.

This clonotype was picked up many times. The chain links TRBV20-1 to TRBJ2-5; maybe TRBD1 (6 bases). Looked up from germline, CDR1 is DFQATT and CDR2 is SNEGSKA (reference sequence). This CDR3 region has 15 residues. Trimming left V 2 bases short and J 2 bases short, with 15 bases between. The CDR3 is CSARRGQFGQETQYF. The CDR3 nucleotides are TGCAGTGCTAGACGAGGACAGTTCGGGCAAGAGACCCAGTACTTC.